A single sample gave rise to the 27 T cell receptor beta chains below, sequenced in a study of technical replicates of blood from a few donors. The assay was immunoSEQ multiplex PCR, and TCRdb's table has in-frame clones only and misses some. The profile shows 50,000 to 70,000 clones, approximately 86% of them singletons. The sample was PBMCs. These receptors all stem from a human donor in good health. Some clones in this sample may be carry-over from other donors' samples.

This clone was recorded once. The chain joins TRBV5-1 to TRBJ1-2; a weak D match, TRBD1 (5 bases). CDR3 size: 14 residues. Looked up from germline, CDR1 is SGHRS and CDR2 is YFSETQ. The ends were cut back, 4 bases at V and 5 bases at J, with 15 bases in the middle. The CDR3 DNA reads TGCGCCAGCAGCCCCCGGGTCGGGGGGTATGGCTACACCTTC. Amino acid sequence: CASSPRVGGYGYTF.

CDR3 sequence: CATRLAGETYNEQFF. The CDR3 DNA is TGTGCCACCCGTCTAGCGGGGGAAACTTACAATGAGCAGTTCTTC. This chain uses TRBV27 with TRBJ2-1; TRBD2 agrees at 10 bases. The germline V gene has CDR1 MNHEY and CDR2 SMNVEV (reference sequence). With V trimmed by 10 bases and J by 4 bases, 10 bases remained unmatched. The CDR3 sequence is 15 residues long.

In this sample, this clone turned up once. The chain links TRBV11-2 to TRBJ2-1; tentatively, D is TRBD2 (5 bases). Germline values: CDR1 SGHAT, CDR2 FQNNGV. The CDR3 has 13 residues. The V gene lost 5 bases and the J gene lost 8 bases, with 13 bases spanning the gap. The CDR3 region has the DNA TGTGCCAGCAGCACCCTCGAGGGCTATGAGCAGTTCTTC. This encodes CASSTLEGYEQFF.

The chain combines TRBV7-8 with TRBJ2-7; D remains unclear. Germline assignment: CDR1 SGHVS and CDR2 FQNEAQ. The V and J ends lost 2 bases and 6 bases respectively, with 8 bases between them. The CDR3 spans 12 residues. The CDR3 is CASSLSATEQYF. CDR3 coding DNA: TGTGCCAGCAGCTTATCAGCGACCGAGCAGTACTTC.

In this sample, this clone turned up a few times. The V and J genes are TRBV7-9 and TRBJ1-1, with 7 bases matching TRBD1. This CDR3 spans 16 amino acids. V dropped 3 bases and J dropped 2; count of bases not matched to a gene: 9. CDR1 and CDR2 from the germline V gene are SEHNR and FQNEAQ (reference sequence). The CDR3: CASSFAYRGPNTEAFF. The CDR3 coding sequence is TGTGCCAGCAGCTTTGCCTACAGGGGTCCCAACACTGAAGCTTTCTTT.

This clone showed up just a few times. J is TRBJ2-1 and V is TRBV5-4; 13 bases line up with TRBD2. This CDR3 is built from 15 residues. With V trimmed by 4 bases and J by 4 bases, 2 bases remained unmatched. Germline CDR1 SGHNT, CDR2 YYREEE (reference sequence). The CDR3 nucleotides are TGTGCCAGCAGCCGGACTAGCGGGGGTTACAATGAGCAGTTCTTC. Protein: CASSRTSGGYNEQFF.

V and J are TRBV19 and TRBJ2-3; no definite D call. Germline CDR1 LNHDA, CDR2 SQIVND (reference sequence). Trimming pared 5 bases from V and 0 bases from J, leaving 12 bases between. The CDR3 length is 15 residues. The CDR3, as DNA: TGTGCCAGTAGTTCGTGGCAGGTCAGCACAGATACGCAGTATTTT. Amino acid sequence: CASSSWQVSTDTQYF.

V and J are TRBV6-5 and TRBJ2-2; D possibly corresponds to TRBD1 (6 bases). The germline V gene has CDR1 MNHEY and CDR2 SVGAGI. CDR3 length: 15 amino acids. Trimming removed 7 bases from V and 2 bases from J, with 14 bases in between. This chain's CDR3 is CASNFRGGNTGELFF. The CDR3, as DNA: TGTGCCAGCAACTTCCGTGGGGGCAACACCGGGGAGCTGTTTTTT.

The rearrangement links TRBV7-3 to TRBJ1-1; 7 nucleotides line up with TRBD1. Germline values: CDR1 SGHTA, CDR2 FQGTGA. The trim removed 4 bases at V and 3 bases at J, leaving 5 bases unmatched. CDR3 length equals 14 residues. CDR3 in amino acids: CASSSAGGYTEAFF. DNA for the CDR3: TGTGCCAGCAGCTCCGCAGGGGGGTACACTGAAGCTTTCTTT.

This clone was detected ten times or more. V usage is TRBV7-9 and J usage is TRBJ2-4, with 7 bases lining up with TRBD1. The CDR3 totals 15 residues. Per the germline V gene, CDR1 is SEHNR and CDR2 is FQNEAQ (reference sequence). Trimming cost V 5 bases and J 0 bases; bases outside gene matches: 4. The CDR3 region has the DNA TGTGCCAGCAGCCGGGACAGTCTAGCCAAAAACATTCAGTACTTC. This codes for CASSRDSLAKNIQYF.

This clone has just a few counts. CDR3: CAWSRQGATEAFF. CDR3 bases: TGTGCCTGGAGTAGACAGGGGGCCACTGAAGCTTTCTTT. V is TRBV30 and J is TRBJ1-1, with 10 bases that match TRBD1. CDR1 GTSNPN and CDR2 SVGIG come from the germline V gene (reference sequence). The CDR3 runs 13 residues. J gave up 4 bases and V 2 bases, and 1 base lay outside the gene matches.

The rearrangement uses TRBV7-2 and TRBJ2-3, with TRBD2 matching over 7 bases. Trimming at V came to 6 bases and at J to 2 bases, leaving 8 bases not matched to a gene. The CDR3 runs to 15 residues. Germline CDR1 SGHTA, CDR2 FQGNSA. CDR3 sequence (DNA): TGTGCCAGCAGTCCCGGGACTACCAACACAGATACGCAGTATTTT. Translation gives CASSPGTTNTDTQYF.

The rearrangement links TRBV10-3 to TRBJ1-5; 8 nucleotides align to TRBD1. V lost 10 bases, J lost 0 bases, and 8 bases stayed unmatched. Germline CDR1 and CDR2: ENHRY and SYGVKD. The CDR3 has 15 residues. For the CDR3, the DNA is TGTGCCACCAAAGGGACAGGAGATAGCAATCAGCCCCAGCATTTT. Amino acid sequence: CATKGTGDSNQPQHF.

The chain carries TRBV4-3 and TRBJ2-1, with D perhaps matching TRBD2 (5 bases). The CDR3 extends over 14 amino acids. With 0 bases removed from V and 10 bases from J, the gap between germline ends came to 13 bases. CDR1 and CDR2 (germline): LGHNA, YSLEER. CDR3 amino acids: CASSQDPTGWEQFF. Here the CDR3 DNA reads TGCGCCAGCAGCCAAGATCCTACGGGATGGGAGCAGTTCTTC.

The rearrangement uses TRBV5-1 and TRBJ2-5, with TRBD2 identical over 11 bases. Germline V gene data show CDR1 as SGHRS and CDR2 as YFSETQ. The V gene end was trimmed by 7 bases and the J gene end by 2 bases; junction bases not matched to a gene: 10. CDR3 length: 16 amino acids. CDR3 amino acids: CASSITGTSGQETQYF. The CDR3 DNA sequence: TGCGCCAGCTCAATCACCGGGACTAGCGGACAAGAGACCCAGTACTTC.

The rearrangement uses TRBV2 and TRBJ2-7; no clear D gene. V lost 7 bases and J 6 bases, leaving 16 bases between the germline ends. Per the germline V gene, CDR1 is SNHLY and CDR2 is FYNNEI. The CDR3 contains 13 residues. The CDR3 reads CASNLVVVGEQYF. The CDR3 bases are TGTGCCAGCAACCTAGTGGTGGTCGGCGAGCAGTACTTC.

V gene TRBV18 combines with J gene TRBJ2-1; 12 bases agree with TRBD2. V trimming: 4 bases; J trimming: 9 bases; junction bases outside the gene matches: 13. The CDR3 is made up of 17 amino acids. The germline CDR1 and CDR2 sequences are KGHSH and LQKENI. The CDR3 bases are TGTGCCAGCTCACTACGGACTAGCGGGGAACAACCTGGTGAGCAGTTCTTC. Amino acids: CASSLRTSGEQPGEQFF.

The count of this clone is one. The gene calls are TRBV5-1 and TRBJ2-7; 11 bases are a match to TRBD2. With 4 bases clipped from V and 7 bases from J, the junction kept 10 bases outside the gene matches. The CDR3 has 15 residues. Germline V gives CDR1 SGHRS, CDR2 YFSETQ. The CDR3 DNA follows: TGCGCCAGCAGCCCCGAGGTAGCGGGAGGGCGGGAGCAGTACTTC. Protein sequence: CASSPEVAGGREQYF. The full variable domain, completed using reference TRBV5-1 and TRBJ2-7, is KAGVTQTPRYLIKTRGQQVTLSCSPISGHRSVSWYQQTPGQGLQFLFEYFSETQRNKGNFPGRFSGRQFSNSRSEMNVSTLELGDSALYLCASSPEVAGGREQYFGPGTRLTVT.

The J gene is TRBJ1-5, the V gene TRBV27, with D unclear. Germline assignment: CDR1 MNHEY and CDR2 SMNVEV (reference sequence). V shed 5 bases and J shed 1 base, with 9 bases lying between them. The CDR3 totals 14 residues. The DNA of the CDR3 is TGTGCCAGCAGTAACCGGGAAAGCAATCAGCCCCAGCATTTT. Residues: CASSNRESNQPQHF.

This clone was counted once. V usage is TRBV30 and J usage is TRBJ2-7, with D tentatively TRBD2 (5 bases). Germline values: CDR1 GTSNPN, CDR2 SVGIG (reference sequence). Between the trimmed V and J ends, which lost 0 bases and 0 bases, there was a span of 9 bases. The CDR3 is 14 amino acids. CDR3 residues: CAWSVGLVSYEQYF. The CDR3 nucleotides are TGTGCCTGGAGTGTAGGACTGGTCTCCTACGAGCAGTACTTC.

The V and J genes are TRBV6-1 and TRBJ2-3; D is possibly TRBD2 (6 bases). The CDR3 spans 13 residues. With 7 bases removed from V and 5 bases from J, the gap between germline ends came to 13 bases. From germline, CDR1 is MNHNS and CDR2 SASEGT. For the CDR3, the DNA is TGTGCCAGCACCCAACCGGGGGTAGATACGCAGTATTTT. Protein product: CASTQPGVDTQYF.

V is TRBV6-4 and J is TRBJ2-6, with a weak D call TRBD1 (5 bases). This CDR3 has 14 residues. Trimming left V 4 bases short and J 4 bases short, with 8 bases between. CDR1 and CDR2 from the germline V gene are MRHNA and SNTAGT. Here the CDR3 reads CASSVGAGANVLTF. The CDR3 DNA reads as TGTGCCAGCAGTGTAGGGGCAGGGGCCAACGTCCTGACTTTC.

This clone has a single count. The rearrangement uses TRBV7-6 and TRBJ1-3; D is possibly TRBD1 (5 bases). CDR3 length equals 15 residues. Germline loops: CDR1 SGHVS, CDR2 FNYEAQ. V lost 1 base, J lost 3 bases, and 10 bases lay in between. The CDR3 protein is CASSLGAGNGNTIYF. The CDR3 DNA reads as TGTGCCAGCAGCTTAGGGGCAGGGAATGGAAACACCATATATTTT.

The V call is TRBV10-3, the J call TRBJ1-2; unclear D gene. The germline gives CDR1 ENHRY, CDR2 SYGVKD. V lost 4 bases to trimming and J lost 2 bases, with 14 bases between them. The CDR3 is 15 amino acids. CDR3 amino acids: CAISGEGGENYGYTF. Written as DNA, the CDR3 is TGTGCCATCAGTGGGGAGGGCGGCGAGAACTATGGCTACACCTTC.

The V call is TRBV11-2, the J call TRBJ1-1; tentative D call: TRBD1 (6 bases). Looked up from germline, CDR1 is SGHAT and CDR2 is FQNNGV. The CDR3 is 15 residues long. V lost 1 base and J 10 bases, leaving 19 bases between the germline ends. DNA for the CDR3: TGTGCCAGCAGCTTAGCCACAGGGACACTAAGAGTAGCTTTCTTT. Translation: CASSLATGTLRVAFF.

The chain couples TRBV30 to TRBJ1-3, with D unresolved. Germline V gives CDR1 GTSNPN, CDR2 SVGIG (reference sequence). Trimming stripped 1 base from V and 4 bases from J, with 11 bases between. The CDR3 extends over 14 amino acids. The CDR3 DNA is TGTGCCTGGAGTGACAGCTTGTACGGAAACACCATATATTTT. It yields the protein CAWSDSLYGNTIYF.

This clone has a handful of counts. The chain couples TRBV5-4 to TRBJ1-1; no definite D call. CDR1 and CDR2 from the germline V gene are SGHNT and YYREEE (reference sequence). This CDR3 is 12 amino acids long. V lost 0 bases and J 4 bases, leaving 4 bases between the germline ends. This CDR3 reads CASSLASTEAFF. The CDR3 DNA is TGTGCCAGCAGCTTGGCCAGCACTGAAGCTTTCTTT.